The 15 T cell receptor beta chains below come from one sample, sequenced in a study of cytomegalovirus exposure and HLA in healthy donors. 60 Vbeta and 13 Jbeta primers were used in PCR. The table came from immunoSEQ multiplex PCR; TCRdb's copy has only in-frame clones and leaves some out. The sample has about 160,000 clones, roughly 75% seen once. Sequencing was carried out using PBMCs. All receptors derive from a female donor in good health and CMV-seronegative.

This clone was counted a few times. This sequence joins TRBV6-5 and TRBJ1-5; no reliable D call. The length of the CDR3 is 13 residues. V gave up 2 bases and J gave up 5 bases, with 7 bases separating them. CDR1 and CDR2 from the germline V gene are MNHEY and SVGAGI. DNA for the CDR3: TGTGCCAGCAGTTACGGGCCTTATCAGCCCCAGCATTTT. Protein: CASSYGPYQPQHF.

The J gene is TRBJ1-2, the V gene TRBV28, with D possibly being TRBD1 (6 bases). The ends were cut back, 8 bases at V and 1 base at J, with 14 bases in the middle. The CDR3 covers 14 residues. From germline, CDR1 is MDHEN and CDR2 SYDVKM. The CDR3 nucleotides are TGTGCCAGCGACCGCGGGGGGCGTAACTATGGCTACACCTTC. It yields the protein CASDRGGRNYGYTF.

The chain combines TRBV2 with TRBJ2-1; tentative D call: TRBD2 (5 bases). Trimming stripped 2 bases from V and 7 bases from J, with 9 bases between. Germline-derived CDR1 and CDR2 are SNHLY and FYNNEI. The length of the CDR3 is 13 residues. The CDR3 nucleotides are TGTGCCAGCAGTGAATCGTCGGGAAATGAGCAGTTCTTC. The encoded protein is CASSESSGNEQFF.

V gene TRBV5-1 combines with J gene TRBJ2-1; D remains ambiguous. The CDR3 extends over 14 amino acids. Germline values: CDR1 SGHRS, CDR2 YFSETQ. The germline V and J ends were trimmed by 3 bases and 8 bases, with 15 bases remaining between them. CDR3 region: CASSSRVLRDEQFF. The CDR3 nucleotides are TGCGCCAGCAGCTCCCGGGTTCTTAGAGATGAGCAGTTCTTC.

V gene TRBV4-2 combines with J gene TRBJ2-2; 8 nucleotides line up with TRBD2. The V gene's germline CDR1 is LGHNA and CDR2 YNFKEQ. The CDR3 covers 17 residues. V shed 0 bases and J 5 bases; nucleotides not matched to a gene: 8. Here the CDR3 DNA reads TGTGCCAGCAGCCAAGATCGGGCTAGCGGGCCAACCGGGGAGCTGTTTTTT. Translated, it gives CASSQDRASGPTGELFF.

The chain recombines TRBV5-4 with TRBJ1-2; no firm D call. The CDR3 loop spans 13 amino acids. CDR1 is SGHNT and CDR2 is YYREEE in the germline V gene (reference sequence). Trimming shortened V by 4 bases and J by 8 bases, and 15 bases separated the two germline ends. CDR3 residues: CASSLSGKEGYTF. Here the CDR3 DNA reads TGTGCCAGCAGCCTTTCCGGGAAGGAGGGCTACACCTTC.

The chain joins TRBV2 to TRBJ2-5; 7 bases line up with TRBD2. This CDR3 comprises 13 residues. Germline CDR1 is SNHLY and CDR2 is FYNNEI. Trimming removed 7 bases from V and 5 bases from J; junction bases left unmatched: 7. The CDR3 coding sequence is TGTGCCAGCATGGCGGGAGCGGTGGAGACCCAGTACTTC. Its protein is CASMAGAVETQYF.

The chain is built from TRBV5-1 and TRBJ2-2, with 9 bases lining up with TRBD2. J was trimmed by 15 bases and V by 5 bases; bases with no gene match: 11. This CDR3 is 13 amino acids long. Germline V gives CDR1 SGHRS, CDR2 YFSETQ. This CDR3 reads CASSSGRPGWVFF. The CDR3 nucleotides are TGCGCCAGCAGTAGCGGGAGACCCGGTTGGGTGTTTTTT.

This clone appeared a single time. The CDR3 here is CAWRGHLWGYGYTF. In DNA, the CDR3 is TGTGCCTGGAGGGGACACTTATGGGGCTATGGCTACACCTTC. The chain recombines TRBV30 with TRBJ1-2; D possibly corresponds to TRBD1 (6 bases). Trimming left V 3 bases short and J 4 bases short, with 15 bases between. This CDR3 comprises 14 residues. Germline V gives CDR1 GTSNPN, CDR2 SVGIG (reference sequence).

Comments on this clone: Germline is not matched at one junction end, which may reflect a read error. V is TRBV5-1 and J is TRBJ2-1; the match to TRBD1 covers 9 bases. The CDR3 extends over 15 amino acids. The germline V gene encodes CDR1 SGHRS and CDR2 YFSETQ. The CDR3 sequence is CASSPPGQGHNKQFF. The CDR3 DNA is TGCGCCAGCAGCCCACCGGGACAGGGCCACAATAAGCAGTTCTTC.

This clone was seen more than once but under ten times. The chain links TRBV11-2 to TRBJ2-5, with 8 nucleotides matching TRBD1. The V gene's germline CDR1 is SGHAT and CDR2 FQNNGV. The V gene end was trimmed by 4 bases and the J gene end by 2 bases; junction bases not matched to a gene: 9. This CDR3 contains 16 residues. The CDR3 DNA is TGTGCCAGCAGCTGGACAGGGACCACGCCACAAGAGACCCAGTACTTC. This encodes CASSWTGTTPQETQYF.

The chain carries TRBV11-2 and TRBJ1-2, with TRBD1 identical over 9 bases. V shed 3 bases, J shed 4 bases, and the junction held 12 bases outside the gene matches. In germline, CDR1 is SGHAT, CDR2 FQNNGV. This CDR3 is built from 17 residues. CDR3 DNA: TGTGCCAGCAGCTTCCCCAGGGAACAGGGGGCCCCCTATGGCTACACCTTC. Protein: CASSFPREQGAPYGYTF.

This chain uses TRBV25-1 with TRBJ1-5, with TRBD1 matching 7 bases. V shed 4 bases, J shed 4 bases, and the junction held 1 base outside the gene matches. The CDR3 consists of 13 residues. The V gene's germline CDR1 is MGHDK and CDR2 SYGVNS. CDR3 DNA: TGTGCCAGCAGTGCAGGGGGGAATCAGCCCCAGCATTTT. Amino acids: CASSAGGNQPQHF.

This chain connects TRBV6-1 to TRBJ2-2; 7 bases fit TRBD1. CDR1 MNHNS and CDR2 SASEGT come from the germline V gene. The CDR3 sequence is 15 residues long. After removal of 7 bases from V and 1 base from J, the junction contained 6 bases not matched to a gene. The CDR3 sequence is CASIPTGLNTGELFF. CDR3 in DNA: TGTGCCAGCATTCCGACAGGGCTGAACACCGGGGAGCTGTTTTTT.

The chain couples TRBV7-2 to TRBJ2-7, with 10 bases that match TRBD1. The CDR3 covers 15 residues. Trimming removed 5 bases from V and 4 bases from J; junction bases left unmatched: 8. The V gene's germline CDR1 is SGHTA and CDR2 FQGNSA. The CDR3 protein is CASSRPGTGAYEQYF. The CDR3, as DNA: TGTGCCAGCAGCCGGCCGGGGACAGGGGCTTACGAGCAGTACTTC.